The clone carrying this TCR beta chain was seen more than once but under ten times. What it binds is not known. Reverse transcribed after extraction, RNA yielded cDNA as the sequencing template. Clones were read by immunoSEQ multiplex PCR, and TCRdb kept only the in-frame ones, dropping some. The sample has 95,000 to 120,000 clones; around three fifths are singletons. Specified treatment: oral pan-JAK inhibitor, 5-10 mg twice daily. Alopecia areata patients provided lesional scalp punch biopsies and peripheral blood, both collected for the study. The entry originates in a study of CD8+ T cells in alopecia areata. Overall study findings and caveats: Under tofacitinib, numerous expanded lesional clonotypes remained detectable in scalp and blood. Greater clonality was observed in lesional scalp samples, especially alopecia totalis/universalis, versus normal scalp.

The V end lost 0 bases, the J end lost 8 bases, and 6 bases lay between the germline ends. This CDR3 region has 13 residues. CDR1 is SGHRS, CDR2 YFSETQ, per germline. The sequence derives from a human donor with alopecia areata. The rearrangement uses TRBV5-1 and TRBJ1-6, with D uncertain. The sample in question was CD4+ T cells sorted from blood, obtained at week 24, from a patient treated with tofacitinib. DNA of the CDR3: TGCGCCAGCAGCTTGGCCGGGTATTCACCCCTCCACTTT. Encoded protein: CASSLAGYSPLHF.